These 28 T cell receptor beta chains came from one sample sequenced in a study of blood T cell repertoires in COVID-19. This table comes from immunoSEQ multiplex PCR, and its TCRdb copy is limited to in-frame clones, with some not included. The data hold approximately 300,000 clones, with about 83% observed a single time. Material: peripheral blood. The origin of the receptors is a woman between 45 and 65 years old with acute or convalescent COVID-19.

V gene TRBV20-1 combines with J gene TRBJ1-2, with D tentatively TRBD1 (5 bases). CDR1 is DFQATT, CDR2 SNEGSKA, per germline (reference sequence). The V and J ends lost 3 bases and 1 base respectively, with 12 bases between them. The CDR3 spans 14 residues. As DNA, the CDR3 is TGCAGTGCTAGTTCTCAGGGTGGTAACTATGGCTACACCTTC. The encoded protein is CSASSQGGNYGYTF.

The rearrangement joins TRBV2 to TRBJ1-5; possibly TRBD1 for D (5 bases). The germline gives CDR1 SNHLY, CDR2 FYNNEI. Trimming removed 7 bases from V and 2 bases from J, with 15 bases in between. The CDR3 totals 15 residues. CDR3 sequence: CASTEVGRGNQPQHF. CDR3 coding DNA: TGTGCCAGCACCGAAGTGGGCAGGGGCAATCAGCCCCAGCATTTT.

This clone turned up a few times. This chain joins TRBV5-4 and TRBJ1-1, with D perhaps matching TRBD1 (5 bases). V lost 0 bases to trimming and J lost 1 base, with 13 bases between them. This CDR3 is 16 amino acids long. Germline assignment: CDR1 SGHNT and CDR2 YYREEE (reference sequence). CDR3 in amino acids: CASSLGSRDSNTEAFF. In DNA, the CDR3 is TGTGCCAGCAGCTTGGGGAGCAGGGATTCGAACACTGAAGCTTTCTTT.

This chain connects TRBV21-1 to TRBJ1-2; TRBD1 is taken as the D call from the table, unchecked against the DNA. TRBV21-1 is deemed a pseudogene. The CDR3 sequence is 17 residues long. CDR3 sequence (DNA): TGTGCCAGCAGCTCCCTCGGGACAGGGGTTTTTGAGTATGGCTACACCTTC. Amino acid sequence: CASSSLGTGVFEYGYTF.

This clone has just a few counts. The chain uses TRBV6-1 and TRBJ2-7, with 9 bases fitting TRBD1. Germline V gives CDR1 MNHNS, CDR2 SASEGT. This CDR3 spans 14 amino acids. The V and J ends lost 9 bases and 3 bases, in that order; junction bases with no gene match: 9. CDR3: CASRTGQGLYEQYV. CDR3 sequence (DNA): TGTGCCAGTAGGACGGGACAGGGACTCTACGAGCAGTACGTC.

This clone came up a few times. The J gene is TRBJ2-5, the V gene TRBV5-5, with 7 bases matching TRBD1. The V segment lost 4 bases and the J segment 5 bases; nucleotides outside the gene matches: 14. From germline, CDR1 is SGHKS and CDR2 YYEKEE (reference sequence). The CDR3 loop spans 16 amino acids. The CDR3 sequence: CASSGVVGPQGETQYF. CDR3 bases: TGTGCCAGCAGCGGGGTAGTAGGGCCACAGGGGGAGACCCAGTACTTC.

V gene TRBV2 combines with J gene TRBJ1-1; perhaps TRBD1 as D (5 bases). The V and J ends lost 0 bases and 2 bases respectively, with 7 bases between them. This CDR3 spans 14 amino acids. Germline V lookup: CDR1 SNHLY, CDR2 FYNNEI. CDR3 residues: CASSEATVNTEAFF. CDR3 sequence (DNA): TGTGCCAGCAGTGAAGCGACAGTTAACACTGAAGCTTTCTTT.

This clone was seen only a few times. CDR3 sequence (DNA): TGCGCCAGCAGCTTAGGGGCAACTAATGAAAAACTGTTTTTT. This sequence encodes CASSLGATNEKLFF. The chain couples TRBV5-1 to TRBJ1-4; D is perhaps TRBD1 (5 bases). This CDR3 comprises 14 residues. The germline V gene encodes CDR1 SGHRS and CDR2 YFSETQ. Trimming pared 2 bases from V and 0 bases from J, leaving 5 bases between.

The CDR3 bases are TGTGCCAGCAGCCAAGAGTCGAGCGGGAGCGCAGATACGCAGTATTTT. Protein sequence: CASSQESSGSADTQYF. The chain has TRBV4-2 and TRBJ2-3; 8 bases fit TRBD2. This CDR3 contains 16 residues. Per germline, CDR1 LGHNA and CDR2 YNFKEQ. Losses at the gene ends were 0 bases for V and 4 bases for J; bases not matched to a gene: 6.

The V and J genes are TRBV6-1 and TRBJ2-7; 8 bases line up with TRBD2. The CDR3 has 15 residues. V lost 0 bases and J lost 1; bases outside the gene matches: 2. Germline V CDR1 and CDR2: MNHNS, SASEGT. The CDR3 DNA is TGTGCCAGCAGTGAAGCCCCTAGCGGGTCCTACGAGCAGTACTTC. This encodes CASSEAPSGSYEQYF.

The CDR3 spells CASSLQTSGGAGENIQYF. CDR3 bases: TGTGCCAGCAGCCTTCAAACTAGCGGGGGGGCCGGTGAAAACATTCAGTACTTC. The V and J genes are TRBV4-2 and TRBJ2-4, with 13 bases aligning to TRBD2. This CDR3 has 18 residues. V shed 4 bases, J shed 5 bases, and the junction held 11 bases outside the gene matches. The germline CDR1 and CDR2 sequences are LGHNA and YNFKEQ.

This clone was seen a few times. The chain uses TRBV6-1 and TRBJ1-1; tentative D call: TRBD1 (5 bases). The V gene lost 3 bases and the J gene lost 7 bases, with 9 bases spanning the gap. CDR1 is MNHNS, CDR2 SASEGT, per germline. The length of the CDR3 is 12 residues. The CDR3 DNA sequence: TGTGCCAGCAGTGAGGGGCCTTATGAAGCTTTCTTT. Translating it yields CASSEGPYEAFF.

The CDR3 DNA reads as TGTGCCAGCAGCCTCTCCAGGGGTTCTGCTGAAGCTTTCTTT. It specifies CASSLSRGSAEAFF. The chain recombines TRBV7-2 with TRBJ1-1, with a tentative D call TRBD1 (6 bases). V gave up 5 bases and J gave up 6 bases, with 16 bases separating them. Germline V gene sequence: CDR1 SGHTA, CDR2 FQGNSA. This CDR3 region has 14 residues.

CDR3 nucleotide sequence: TGTGCCAGCAGCTCCCAGTACAATGAGCAGTTCTTC. Its protein product is CASSSQYNEQFF. The rearrangement links TRBV11-2 to TRBJ2-1; D is ambiguous. The CDR3 totals 12 residues. CDR1 and CDR2 (germline): SGHAT, FQNNGV. Trimming removed 4 bases from V and 4 bases from J, with 5 bases in between.

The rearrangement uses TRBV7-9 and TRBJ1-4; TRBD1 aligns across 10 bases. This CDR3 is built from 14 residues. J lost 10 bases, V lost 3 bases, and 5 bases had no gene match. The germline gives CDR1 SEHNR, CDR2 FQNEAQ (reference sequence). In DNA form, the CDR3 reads TGTGCCAGCAGCTTCGGGACAGGGGTGGGAAAACTGTTTTTT. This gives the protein CASSFGTGVGKLFF.

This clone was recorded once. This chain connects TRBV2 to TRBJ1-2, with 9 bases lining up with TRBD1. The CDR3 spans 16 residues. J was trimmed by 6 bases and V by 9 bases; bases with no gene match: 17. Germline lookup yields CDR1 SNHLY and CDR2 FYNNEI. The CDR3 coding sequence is TGTGCCAGTAACCGGGACAGGGATATCAGGGCGGATGGCTACACCTTC. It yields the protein CASNRDRDIRADGYTF.

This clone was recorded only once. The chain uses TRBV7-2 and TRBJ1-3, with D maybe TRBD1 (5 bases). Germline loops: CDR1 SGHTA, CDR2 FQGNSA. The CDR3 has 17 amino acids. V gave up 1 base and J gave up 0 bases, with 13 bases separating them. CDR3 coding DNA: TGTGCCAGCAGCTTAGTCGCAGGGTCCATCTCTGGAAACACCATATATTTT. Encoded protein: CASSLVAGSISGNTIYF.

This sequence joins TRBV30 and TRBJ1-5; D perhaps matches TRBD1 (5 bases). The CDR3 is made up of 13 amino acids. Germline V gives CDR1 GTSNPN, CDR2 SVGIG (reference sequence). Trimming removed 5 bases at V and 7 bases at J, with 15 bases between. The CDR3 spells CAWSRAREQPQHF. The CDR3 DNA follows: TGTGCCTGGTCCCGGGCCAGGGAACAGCCCCAGCATTTT.

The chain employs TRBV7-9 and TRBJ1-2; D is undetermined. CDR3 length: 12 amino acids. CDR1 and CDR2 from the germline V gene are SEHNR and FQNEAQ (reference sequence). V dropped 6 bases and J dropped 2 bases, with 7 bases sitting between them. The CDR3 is CASSRENYGYTF. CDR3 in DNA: TGTGCCAGCAGTAGGGAGAACTATGGCTACACCTTC.

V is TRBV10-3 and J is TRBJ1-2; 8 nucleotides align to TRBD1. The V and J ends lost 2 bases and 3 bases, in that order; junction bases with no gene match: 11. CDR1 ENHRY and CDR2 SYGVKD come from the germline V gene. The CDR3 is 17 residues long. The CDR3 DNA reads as TGTGCCATCAGTGAGACACCCGACAGGGGACTTTACTATGGCTACACCTTC. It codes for CAISETPDRGLYYGYTF.

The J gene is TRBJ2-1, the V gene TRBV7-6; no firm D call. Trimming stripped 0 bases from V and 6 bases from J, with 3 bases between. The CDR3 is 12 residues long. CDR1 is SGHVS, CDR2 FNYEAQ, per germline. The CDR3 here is CASSLASNEQFF. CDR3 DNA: TGTGCCAGCAGCTTAGCGAGCAATGAGCAGTTCTTC.

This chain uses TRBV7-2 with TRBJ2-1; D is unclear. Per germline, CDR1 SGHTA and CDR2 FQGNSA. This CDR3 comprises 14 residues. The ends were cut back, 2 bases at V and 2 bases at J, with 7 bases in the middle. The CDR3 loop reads CASSLLLTYNEQFF. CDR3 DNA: TGTGCCAGCAGCTTATTACTTACCTACAATGAGCAGTTCTTC.

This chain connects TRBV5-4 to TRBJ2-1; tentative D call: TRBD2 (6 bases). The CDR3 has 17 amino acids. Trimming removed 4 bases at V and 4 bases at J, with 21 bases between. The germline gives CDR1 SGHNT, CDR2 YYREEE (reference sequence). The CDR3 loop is CASSRREGPSGYNEQFF. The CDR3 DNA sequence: TGTGCCAGCAGCCGGCGAGAGGGTCCCAGCGGGTACAATGAGCAGTTCTTC. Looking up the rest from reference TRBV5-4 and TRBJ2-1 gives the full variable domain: ETGVTQSPTHLIKTRGQQVTLRCSSQSGHNTVSWYQQALGQGPQFIFQYYREEENGRGNFPPRFSGLQFPNYSSELNVNALELDDSALYLCASSRREGPSGYNEQFFGPGTRLTVL.

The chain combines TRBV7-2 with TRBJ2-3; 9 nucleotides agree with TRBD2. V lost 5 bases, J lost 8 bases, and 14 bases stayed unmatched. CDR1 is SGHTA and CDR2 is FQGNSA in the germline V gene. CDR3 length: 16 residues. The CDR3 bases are TGTGCCAGCAGCCCCAACTGGATAGCGGGAGAGGGTACGCAGTATTTT. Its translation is CASSPNWIAGEGTQYF.

As DNA, the CDR3 is TGTGCCAGCAGTTATCTAGAGATAGACGATGAGCAGTTCTTC. Amino acids: CASSYLEIDDEQFF. The chain employs TRBV7-2 and TRBJ2-1; D is unresolved. V was shortened by 6 bases and J by 8 bases, with 17 bases between the two germline ends. Germline V gives CDR1 SGHTA, CDR2 FQGNSA. This CDR3 region has 14 residues.

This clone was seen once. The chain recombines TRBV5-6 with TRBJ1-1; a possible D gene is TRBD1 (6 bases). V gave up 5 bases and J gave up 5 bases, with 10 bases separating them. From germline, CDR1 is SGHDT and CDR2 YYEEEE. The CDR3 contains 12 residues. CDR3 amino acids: CASRQGFTEAFF. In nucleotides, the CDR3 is TGTGCCAGCAGACAGGGTTTTACTGAAGCTTTCTTT.

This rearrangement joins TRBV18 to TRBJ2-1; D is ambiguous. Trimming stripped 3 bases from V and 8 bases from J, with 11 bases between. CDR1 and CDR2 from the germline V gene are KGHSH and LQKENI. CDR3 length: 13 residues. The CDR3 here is CASSPKDRDEQFF. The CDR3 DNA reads TGTGCCAGCTCACCCAAAGACCGGGATGAGCAGTTCTTC.

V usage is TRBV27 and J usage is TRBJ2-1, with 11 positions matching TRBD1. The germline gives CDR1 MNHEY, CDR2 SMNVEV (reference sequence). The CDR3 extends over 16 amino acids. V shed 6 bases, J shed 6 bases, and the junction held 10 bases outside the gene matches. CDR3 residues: CASSLPGQGGINEQFF. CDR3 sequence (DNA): TGTGCCAGCAGCCTACCGGGACAGGGGGGGATCAATGAGCAGTTCTTC.